Sequencing of this T cell receptor beta chain was carried out in a study of blood T cell repertoires in COVID-19. Study-level background: Acute and convalescent COVID-19 samples came from the United States, Italy and Spain. PBMCs, B-cell-depleted T cells, or T cells were the source of the cDNA or gDNA that made up the material.

The ends were cut back, 1 base at V and 5 bases at J, with 11 bases in the middle. CDR3 length equals 15 residues. Per the germline V gene, CDR1 is SGHVS and CDR2 is FNYEAQ. Original processing notes: Estimates of nucleated cell counts were drawn from the amplification of reference gene primers. Repertoires were generated with immunoSEQ multiplex PCR, while TCRdb's copy carries only in-frame clones and drops some. The DNA gave D and trimming, while V, J and clone size come from that table. The sample consists of roughly 200,000 clones, 70% to 90% of them appearing once. This chain links TRBV7-6 with TRBJ2-2; D gene ambiguous. This clonotype was obtained from a man in his sixties with active or convalescent COVID-19. The sequenced material came from peripheral blood. This CDR3 reads CASSLGADSTGELFF. DNA for the CDR3: TGTGCCAGCAGCTTAGGCGCAGACTCAACCGGGGAGCTGTTTTTT.